Listed below are T cell receptor beta chains from one sample, sequenced in a study of blood T cell repertoires in COVID-19. The assay was immunoSEQ multiplex PCR, and TCRdb's table has in-frame clones only and misses some. The profile shows 200,000 or so clones, around 89% of them singletons. Sequencing was carried out using PBMCs or T cells enriched from blood (not recorded which). Receptors were obtained from a woman between 18 and 29 years old in a cohort exposed to, infected with or recovered from COVID-19 (not recorded which). Each CDR3 is given with its conserved first and last residue. The D gene is left open where the match is weak. Clone size, where shown, is once, few, many, or a class for clones that have expanded.

v_call: TRBV3-1/TRBV3-2
j_call: TRBJ1-4
d_call: TRBD1
clone_size: -
cdr3_nt: TGTGCCAGCAGGAAAGGGACAGGGGGGGAAAAACTGTTTTTT
cdr3_aa: CASRKGTGGEKLFF

v_call: TRBV18
j_call: TRBJ2-1
d_call: TRBD2
clone_size: -
cdr3_nt: TGTGCCAGCTCGCGCGGGACTAGCGAGCTCAATGAGCAGTTCTTC
cdr3_aa: CASSRGTSELNEQFF

v_call: TRBV28
j_call: TRBJ1-5
d_call: TRBD1
clone_size: once
cdr3_nt: TGTGCCAGCAGTTCGAGACAGGGAGCGAGCAATCAGCCCCAGCATTTT
cdr3_aa: CASSSRQGASNQPQHF

v_call: TRBV9
j_call: TRBJ1-5
d_call: -
clone_size: -
cdr3_nt: TGTGCCAGCAGCAACGGGGATACCGGGGGTCCCCAGCATTTT
cdr3_aa: CASSNGDTGGPQHF

v_call: TRBV6-5
j_call: TRBJ1-6
d_call: -
clone_size: -
cdr3_nt: TGTGCCAGCAGTTACGGGGCCCGGGATTCACCCCTCCACTTT
cdr3_aa: CASSYGARDSPLHF

v_call: TRBV20-1
j_call: TRBJ1-1
d_call: -
clone_size: -
cdr3_nt: TGCACAACAGGGCGGAATGGAGCTTTCTTT
cdr3_aa: CTTGRNGAFF

v_call: TRBV11-3
j_call: TRBJ2-5
d_call: -
clone_size: few
cdr3_nt: TGTGCCAGCAGCTCGGCCAGGAACGAAGAGACCCAGTACTTC
cdr3_aa: CASSSARNEETQYF

v_call: TRBV19
j_call: TRBJ1-2
d_call: -
clone_size: -
cdr3_nt: TGTGCCAGTAGTATCTCAGGGGCTGGCTACACCTTC
cdr3_aa: CASSISGAGYTF

v_call: TRBV19
j_call: TRBJ1-6
d_call: TRBD1
clone_size: -
cdr3_nt: TGTGCCAGTAGAGCGACAGGGGTTAATTCACCCCTCCACTTT
cdr3_aa: CASRATGVNSPLHF

v_call: TRBV6-6
j_call: TRBJ2-2
d_call: TRBD1
clone_size: many
cdr3_nt: TGTGCCAGCAGTTACTCTTCGCAGGGGGCCGGGGAGCTGTTTTTT
cdr3_aa: CASSYSSQGAGELFF

v_call: TRBV3-1/TRBV3-2
j_call: TRBJ2-3
d_call: TRBD2
clone_size: -
cdr3_nt: TGTGCCAGCAGCCGCGGACTAGCCGACCTCTCAGATACGCAGTATTTT
cdr3_aa: CASSRGLADLSDTQYF

v_call: TRBV5-1
j_call: TRBJ2-7
d_call: TRBD2
clone_size: -
cdr3_nt: TGCGCCAGCAGGCTTCTAGCGGGGACCCTCTACGAGCAGTACTTC
cdr3_aa: CASRLLAGTLYEQYF

v_call: TRBV3-1/TRBV3-2
j_call: TRBJ1-3
d_call: -
clone_size: -
cdr3_nt: TGTGCCAGCAGCGCCAGGGGAAATAGCGGAAACACCATATATTTT
cdr3_aa: CASSARGNSGNTIYF

v_call: TRBV7-9
j_call: TRBJ2-5
d_call: -
clone_size: -
cdr3_nt: TGTGCCAGCAGCCCCGAGGACCTCCTGGGAGGGACCCAGTACTTC
cdr3_aa: CASSPEDLLGGTQYF

v_call: TRBV3-1/TRBV3-2
j_call: TRBJ1-1
d_call: TRBD1
clone_size: few
cdr3_nt: TGTGCCAGCAGCCCCCGGGACAGGGAAGCTTTCTTT
cdr3_aa: CASSPRDREAFF

v_call: TRBV9
j_call: TRBJ2-1
d_call: -
clone_size: -
cdr3_nt: TGTGCCAGCAGCGTACAGGGGGGCGGGGCTGGATCCTACAATGAGCAGTTCTTC
cdr3_aa: CASSVQGGGAGSYNEQFF

v_call: TRBV11-3
j_call: TRBJ1-1
d_call: -
clone_size: few
cdr3_nt: TGTGCCAGCAGCTTGACAGGCGCGAACACTGAAGCTTTCTTT
cdr3_aa: CASSLTGANTEAFF

v_call: TRBV5-1
j_call: TRBJ2-5
d_call: TRBD1
clone_size: -
cdr3_nt: TGCGCCAGCAGCTTTAAGACAGGGGGCGAGACCCAGTACTTC
cdr3_aa: CASSFKTGGETQYF

v_call: TRBV7-8
j_call: TRBJ1-6
d_call: TRBD1
clone_size: -
cdr3_nt: TGTGCCAGCAGCTACCCGAGGACAGGGCCAATTGTTACCTATAATTCACCCCTCCACTTT
cdr3_aa: CASSYPRTGPIVTYNSPLHF

v_call: TRBV12-3/TRBV12-4
j_call: TRBJ1-1
d_call: -
clone_size: -
cdr3_nt: TGTGCCAGCAGTCTCCTGGCGGACACTGAAGCTTTCTTT
cdr3_aa: CASSLLADTEAFF

v_call: TRBV29-1
j_call: TRBJ1-1
d_call: -
clone_size: -
cdr3_nt: TGCAGCGTTGATGAGGACACTGAAGCTTTCTTT
cdr3_aa: CSVDEDTEAFF

v_call: TRBV30
j_call: TRBJ1-1
d_call: -
clone_size: few
cdr3_nt: TGTGCCTGGAGTGTCGAGGGTGGGACTGAAGCTTTCTTT
cdr3_aa: CAWSVEGGTEAFF

v_call: TRBV27
j_call: TRBJ2-7
d_call: TRBD2
clone_size: -
cdr3_nt: TGTGCCAGCAGTTTTTTACTAGCGGACGAGCAGTACTTC
cdr3_aa: CASSFLLADEQYF

v_call: TRBV29-1
j_call: TRBJ2-7
d_call: -
clone_size: once
cdr3_nt: TGCAGCGTTGTGGGGCGGCATCCCCCCCTCGAGCAGTACTTC
cdr3_aa: CSVVGRHPPLEQYF

v_call: TRBV3-1/TRBV3-2
j_call: TRBJ2-5
d_call: -
clone_size: -
cdr3_nt: TGTGCCAGCAGCCAAGGGGGGCCACCAGAGACCCAGTACTTC
cdr3_aa: CASSQGGPPETQYF

v_call: TRBV7-8
j_call: TRBJ2-2
d_call: -
clone_size: -
cdr3_nt: TGTGCCAGCAGCTTGGGGCTGAACACCGGGGAGCTGTTTTTT
cdr3_aa: CASSLGLNTGELFF